The 10 T cell receptor beta chains in this list originate from one sample, sequenced in a study of blood T cell repertoires in COVID-19. TCRdb keeps only in-frame clones here, not all; method: immunoSEQ multiplex PCR. The sample lists more than 300,000 clones, around 90% occurring once. Material for sequencing was PBMCs or T cells enriched from blood (not recorded which). The source is a woman aged 18-29 years who had recovered from COVID-19.

The rearrangement links TRBV19 to TRBJ1-5; D might be TRBD1 (5 bases). Germline values: CDR1 LNHDA, CDR2 SQIVND (reference sequence). The V gene lost 7 bases and the J gene lost 3 bases, with 13 bases spanning the gap. CDR3 length equals 14 residues. The CDR3: CASTMGRYNQPQHF. The CDR3 bases are TGTGCCAGTACCATGGGGCGTTACAATCAGCCCCAGCATTTT.

This rearrangement joins TRBV5-6 to TRBJ1-3; tentatively, D is TRBD1 (6 bases). Germline V gene sequence: CDR1 SGHDT, CDR2 YYEEEE. CDR3 length: 16 amino acids. With 4 bases removed from V and 2 bases from J, the gap between germline ends came to 16 bases. CDR3 loop: CASSQYRVFTGNTIYF. The CDR3 bases are TGTGCCAGCAGCCAGTACAGGGTTTTCACTGGAAACACCATATATTTT. Based on the CDR3 plus reference TRBV5-6 and TRBJ1-3, the full variable domain is DAGVTQSPTHLIKTRGQQVTLRCSPKSGHDTVSWYQQALGQGPQFIFQYYEEEERQRGNFPDRFSGHQFPNYSSELNVNALLLGDSALYLCASSQYRVFTGNTIYFGEGSWLTVV.

The chain uses TRBV29-1 and TRBJ1-2; D possibly corresponds to TRBD1 (5 bases). Trimming removed 1 base at V and 7 bases at J, with 13 bases between. The CDR3 sequence is 13 residues long. CDR1 and CDR2 (germline): SQVTM, ANQGSEA. CDR3 DNA sequence: TGCAGCGTTGAAGCGACGACAGTGCCTGGCTACACCTTC. It encodes CSVEATTVPGYTF.

This clone was seen once. The rearrangement joins TRBV18 to TRBJ2-7; 10 positions agree with TRBD1. The CDR3 totals 15 residues. V shed 5 bases and J 3 bases; nucleotides not matched to a gene: 7. In germline, CDR1 is KGHSH, CDR2 LQKENI. The CDR3 nucleotides are TGTGCCAGCTCAGCCCAGACAGGGGGCAACTACGAGCAGTACTTC. It yields the protein CASSAQTGGNYEQYF.

The chain employs TRBV30 and TRBJ1-5, with a weak D call TRBD1 (5 bases). CDR3 length: 13 residues. Germline V gives CDR1 GTSNPN, CDR2 SVGIG (reference sequence). Trimming took 2 bases from V and 9 from J, leaving 14 bases between them. CDR3 DNA: TGTGCCTGGAGTATAGGAGGGGTGCCGCCCCAGCATTTT. Protein: CAWSIGGVPPQHF. Full variable domain (missing parts from reference TRBV30 and TRBJ1-5): SQTIHQWPATLVQPVGSPLSLECTVEGTSNPNLYWYRQAAGRGLQLLFYSVGIGQISSEVPQNLSASRPQDRQFILSSKKLLLSDSGFYLCAWSIGGVPPQHFGDGTRLSIL.

The J gene is TRBJ1-1, the V gene TRBV30, with D maybe TRBD1 (5 bases). The CDR3 spans 13 residues. V lost 3 bases and J lost 3, with 11 bases in between. Per germline, CDR1 GTSNPN and CDR2 SVGIG (reference sequence). CDR3 sequence (DNA): TGTGCCTGGAGAGGAGGGGAGGACACTGAAGCTTTCTTT. Translated: CAWRGGEDTEAFF.

This clone was detected only a few times. This rearrangement joins TRBV29-1 to TRBJ2-7; weak D call: TRBD2 (7 bases). The V gene lost 8 bases and the J gene lost 2 bases, with 16 bases spanning the gap. The length of the CDR3 is 13 residues. The V gene's germline CDR1 is SQVTM and CDR2 ANQGSEA. For the CDR3, the DNA is TGCAGCACCAGAGCGGGGACAACCTACGAGCAGTACTTC. Amino acids: CSTRAGTTYEQYF.

The gene calls are TRBV28 and TRBJ1-2; 10 bases are a match to TRBD1. V shed 2 bases, J shed 4 bases, and the junction held 7 bases outside the gene matches. Germline lookup yields CDR1 MDHEN and CDR2 SYDVKM. The CDR3 runs 16 residues. The CDR3 nucleotides are TGTGCCAGCAGTTTACCCGGGACAGGGGTGCCCTATGGCTACACCTTC. Translated: CASSLPGTGVPYGYTF.

The chain links TRBV30 to TRBJ2-5, with D perhaps TRBD1 (6 bases). Germline CDR1 and CDR2: GTSNPN and SVGIG (reference sequence). Trimming pared 1 base from V and 1 base from J, leaving 7 bases between. The length of the CDR3 is 13 residues. CDR3 DNA: TGTGCCTGGAGTGGACAGGCCCAAGAGACCCAGTACTTC. The encoded protein is CAWSGQAQETQYF.

V usage is TRBV18 and J usage is TRBJ1-4; possibly TRBD1 for D (5 bases). The germline V gene has CDR1 KGHSH and CDR2 LQKENI. V lost 4 bases, J lost 4 bases, and 7 bases lay in between. The CDR3 is made up of 13 amino acids. This CDR3 reads CASSQGINEKLFF. CDR3 nucleotide sequence: TGTGCCAGCTCACAGGGGATTAATGAAAAACTGTTTTTT.